The 18 T cell receptor beta chains in this list originate from one sample, sequenced in a study of CD8+ T cells in alopecia areata. Treatment reported: oral pan-JAK inhibitor, 5-10 mg twice daily. Isolated RNA was reverse transcribed into cDNA used as the sequencing template. Generated by immunoSEQ multiplex PCR, the TCRdb table keeps only in-frame clones and is missing some. The sample yields tens of thousands of clones, approximately 92% seen once. Sequenced here: CD8+ T cells sorted from blood, sampled at week 24, from a patient treated with tofacitinib. The source of these receptors is a human donor with alopecia areata.

This rearrangement joins TRBV7-9 to TRBJ2-7; TRBD2 matches at 7 bases. The CDR3 runs 15 residues. With V trimmed by 1 base and J by 3 bases, 6 bases remained unmatched. In germline, CDR1 is SEHNR, CDR2 FQNEAQ (reference sequence). Here the CDR3 reads CASSLGEGIIYEQYF. In DNA form, the CDR3 reads TGTGCCAGCAGCTTAGGGGAGGGAATTATCTACGAGCAGTACTTC.

This rearrangement joins TRBV6-1 to TRBJ2-7, with 8 bases that match TRBD2. The CDR3 totals 13 residues. Germline values: CDR1 MNHNS, CDR2 SASEGT. The ends lost 8 bases at V and 2 bases at J; junction bases unmatched: 5. As DNA, the CDR3 is TGTGCCAGCCGGGGGGGGGAAACCTACGAGCAGTACTTC. Translated, it gives CASRGGETYEQYF.

The V gene is TRBV28, the J gene TRBJ2-6; TRBD1 matches at 7 bases. The CDR3 covers 16 residues. V was pared by 9 bases and J by 0 bases, with 8 bases of the junction left unmatched. Germline assignment: CDR1 MDHEN and CDR2 SYDVKM. This chain's CDR3 is CASTTGIFSGANVLTF. For the CDR3, the DNA is TGTGCCAGTACGACAGGGATCTTCTCTGGGGCCAACGTCCTGACTTTC.

The gene calls are TRBV4-1 and TRBJ2-7; D uncertain. This CDR3 comprises 16 residues. Germline V lookup: CDR1 MGHRA, CDR2 YSYEKL. Between the trimmed V and J ends, which lost 0 bases and 0 bases, there was a span of 12 bases. This CDR3 reads CASSQDNSGISYEQYF. The CDR3 region has the DNA TGCGCCAGCAGCCAAGATAATTCTGGGATCTCCTACGAGCAGTACTTC.

The chain joins TRBV28 to TRBJ2-7, with D uncertain. Germline lookup yields CDR1 MDHEN and CDR2 SYDVKM. This CDR3 is built from 17 residues. With 3 bases removed from V and 7 bases from J, the gap between germline ends came to 25 bases. CDR3 residues: CASSLLDSRFEGAEQYF. The CDR3 DNA follows: TGTGCCAGCAGTTTGTTGGATAGTAGGTTCGAAGGTGCTGAGCAGTACTTC.

The chain has TRBV28 and TRBJ2-3; D may match TRBD1 or TRBD2 (6 bases each). Germline CDR1 and CDR2: MDHEN and SYDVKM. The CDR3 covers 14 residues. V dropped 2 bases and J dropped 4 bases, with 10 bases sitting between them. The CDR3 loop reads CASSLVGGADTQYF. The CDR3 DNA reads TGTGCCAGCAGTTTAGTCGGGGGCGCAGATACGCAGTATTTT.

Concerning this clone: The junction and the germline gene differ at one end; a read error may be behind it. V gene TRBV7-7 combines with J gene TRBJ2-2; D is uncertain. Germline CDR1 SSHAT, CDR2 FNYEAQ (reference sequence). The length of the CDR3 is 13 residues. CDR3 region: CASSYSPTGELFF. The DNA for the CDR3 is TGTGCTAGCAGCTATTCCCCGACCGGGGAGCTGTTTTTT. Using reference TRBV7-7 and TRBJ2-2 for the parts outside the CDR3, the full variable domain is GAGVSQSPRYKVTKRGQDVTLRCDPISSHATLYWYQQALGQGPEFLTYFNYEAQPDKSGLPSDRFSAERPEGSISTLTIQRTEQRDSAMYRCASSYSPTGELFFGEGSRLTVL.

The table lists this clone with a count of one. The V gene is TRBV28, the J gene TRBJ2-3; unclear D gene. This CDR3 region has 14 residues. The V gene's germline CDR1 is MDHEN and CDR2 SYDVKM. The V and J ends lost 3 bases and 2 bases respectively, with 9 bases between them. The chain's CDR3 is CASSFWQNTDTQYF. CDR3 nucleotides: TGTGCCAGCAGTTTCTGGCAGAACACAGATACGCAGTATTTT.

This clone has only one observation. The rearrangement joins TRBV6-1 to TRBJ2-7; 7 bases map to TRBD1. Trimming removed 4 bases from V and 3 bases from J; junction bases left unmatched: 3. Per the germline V gene, CDR1 is MNHNS and CDR2 is SASEGT. This CDR3 contains 13 residues. CDR3 residues: CASSAGDSYEQYF. The CDR3 bases are TGTGCCAGCAGTGCCGGGGACAGCTACGAGCAGTACTTC.

The J gene is TRBJ2-7, the V gene TRBV10-3, with D unresolved. CDR3 length equals 14 residues. Trimming stripped 8 bases from V and 0 bases from J, with 14 bases between. Germline V gene sequence: CDR1 ENHRY, CDR2 SYGVKD. In DNA form, the CDR3 reads TGTGCCATCTCAGGTAATGGAAACTCCTACGAGCAGTACTTC. Translated, it gives CAISGNGNSYEQYF.

Here the CDR3 reads CSPYLAGSTDTQYF. DNA of the CDR3: TGCAGCCCCTATCTAGCGGGCTCCACAGATACGCAGTATTTT. This sequence joins TRBV29-1 and TRBJ2-3; 8 positions match TRBD2. This CDR3 is 14 amino acids long. From germline, CDR1 is SQVTM and CDR2 ANQGSEA. With V trimmed by 8 bases and J by 2 bases, 9 bases remained unmatched.

V gene TRBV18 combines with J gene TRBJ2-7; D gene unclear. This CDR3 comprises 15 residues. CDR1 is KGHSH, CDR2 LQKENI, per germline. V was trimmed by 3 bases and J by 3 bases, leaving 15 bases between them. CDR3 DNA: TGTGCCAGCTCACCCTCTACGTTGGAAGGCTACGAGCAGTACTTC. Its translation is CASSPSTLEGYEQYF. The complete variable domain, with remaining parts taken from reference TRBV18 and TRBJ2-7, reads NAGVMQNPRHLVRRRGQEARLRCSPMKGHSHVYWYRQLPEEGLKFMVYLQKENIIDESGMPKERFSAEFPKEGPSILRIQQVVRGDSAAYFCASSPSTLEGYEQYFGPGTRLTVT.

The chain is built from TRBV6-5 and TRBJ2-1; 7 nucleotides line up with TRBD2. After removal of 0 bases from V and 2 bases from J, the junction contained 4 bases not matched to a gene. From germline, CDR1 is MNHEY and CDR2 SVGAGI. There are 16 residues in the CDR3. CDR3 nucleotide sequence: TGTGCCAGCAGTTACTCGCGGGGAGGGCCCTACAATGAGCAGTTCTTC. Its translation is CASSYSRGGPYNEQFF.

The rearrangement uses TRBV11-2 and TRBJ2-7; D perhaps matches TRBD1 (5 bases). Germline CDR1 reads SGHAT; CDR2 reads FQNNGV. Trimming cost V 0 bases and J 3 bases, with 15 bases left between them. This CDR3 comprises 16 residues. CDR3 DNA: TGTGCCAGCAGCTTAGAGGGGCAGCTTTATGACTACGAGCAGTACTTC. Residues: CASSLEGQLYDYEQYF.

CDR3 amino acids: CASSPTTVEAFF. CDR3 bases: TGTGCCAGCAGCCCGACGACAGTTGAAGCTTTCTTT. The chain uses TRBV11-2 and TRBJ1-1; D might be TRBD1 (5 bases). The CDR3 extends over 12 amino acids. The germline V gene has CDR1 SGHAT and CDR2 FQNNGV. Trimming removed 5 bases at V and 7 bases at J, with 11 bases between.

The chain carries TRBV12-5 and TRBJ2-1; 13 nucleotides align to TRBD2. CDR3 length: 19 amino acids. Germline V gene lookup returns CDR1 LGHNT and CDR2 FRNRAP. The ends lost 9 bases at V and 4 bases at J; junction bases unmatched: 18. CDR3 protein: CASLSGGTSGVSEYNEQFF. In nucleotides, the CDR3 is TGTGCTAGCCTATCGGGTGGGACTAGCGGGGTATCGGAATACAATGAGCAGTTCTTC.

This chain uses TRBV27 with TRBJ2-2, with TRBD1 as a possible D gene (5 bases). The CDR3 has 13 amino acids. Trimming stripped 1 base from V and 6 bases from J, with 6 bases between. In germline, CDR1 is MNHEY, CDR2 SMNVEV (reference sequence). The CDR3 spells CASSLFRAGELFF. DNA for the CDR3: TGTGCCAGCAGTTTATTCAGGGCCGGGGAGCTGTTTTTT.

The rearrangement uses TRBV9 and TRBJ2-7; 8 nucleotides line up with TRBD1. V shed 3 bases, J shed 2 bases, and the junction held 1 base outside the gene matches. The CDR3 has 13 amino acids. Germline loops: CDR1 SGDLS, CDR2 YYNGEE. DNA for the CDR3: TGTGCCAGCAGCGGGACAGGGCCCTACGAGCAGTACTTC. Amino acid sequence: CASSGTGPYEQYF. The entire variable domain, with the rest obtained from reference TRBV9 and TRBJ2-7, is as follows: DSGVTQTPKHLITATGQRVTLRCSPRSGDLSVYWYQQSLDQGLQFLIQYYNGEERAKGNILERFSAQQFPDLHSELNLSSLELGDSALYFCASSGTGPYEQYFGPGTRLTVT.